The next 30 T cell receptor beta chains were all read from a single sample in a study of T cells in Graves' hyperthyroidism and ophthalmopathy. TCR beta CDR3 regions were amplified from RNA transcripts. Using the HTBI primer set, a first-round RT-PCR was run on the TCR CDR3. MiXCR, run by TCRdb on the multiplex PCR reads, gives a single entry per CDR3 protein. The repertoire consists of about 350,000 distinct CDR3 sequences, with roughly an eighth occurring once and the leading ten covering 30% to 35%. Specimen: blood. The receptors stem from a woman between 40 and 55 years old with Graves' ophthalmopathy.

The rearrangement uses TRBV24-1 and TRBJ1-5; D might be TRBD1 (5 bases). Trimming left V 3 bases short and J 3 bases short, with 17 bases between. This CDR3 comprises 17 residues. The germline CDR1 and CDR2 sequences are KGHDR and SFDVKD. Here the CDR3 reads CATSDTAADKLNQPQHF. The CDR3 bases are TGTGCCACCAGTGATACCGCTGCGGACAAGCTCAATCAGCCCCAGCATTTT.

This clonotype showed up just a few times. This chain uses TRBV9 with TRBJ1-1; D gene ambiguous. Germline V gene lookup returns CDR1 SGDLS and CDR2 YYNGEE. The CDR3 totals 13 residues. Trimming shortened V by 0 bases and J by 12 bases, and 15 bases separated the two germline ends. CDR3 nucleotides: TGTGCCAGCAGCGTAGACCTCATCCATGGGACTTTCTTT. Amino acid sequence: CASSVDLIHGTFF.

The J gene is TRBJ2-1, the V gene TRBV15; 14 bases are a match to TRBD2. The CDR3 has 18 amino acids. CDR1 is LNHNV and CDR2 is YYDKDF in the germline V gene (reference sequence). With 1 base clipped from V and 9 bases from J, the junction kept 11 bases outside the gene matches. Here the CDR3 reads CATSRGTSGRNSRGEQFF. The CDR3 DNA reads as TGTGCCACCAGCAGAGGGACTAGCGGGAGGAATTCCCGGGGTGAGCAGTTCTTC.

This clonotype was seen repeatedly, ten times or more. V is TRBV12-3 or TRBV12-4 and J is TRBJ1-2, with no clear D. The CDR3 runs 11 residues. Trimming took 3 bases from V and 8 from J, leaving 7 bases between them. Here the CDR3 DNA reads TGTGCCAGCAGTTTTGCGGGGGGCTACACCTTC. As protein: CASSFAGGYTF.

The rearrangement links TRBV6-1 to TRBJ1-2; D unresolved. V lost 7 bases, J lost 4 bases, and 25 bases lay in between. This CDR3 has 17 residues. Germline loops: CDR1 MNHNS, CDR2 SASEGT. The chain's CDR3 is CASIGAWAQSSRYGYTF. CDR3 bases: TGTGCCAGCATCGGTGCGTGGGCACAATCGTCGCGCTATGGCTACACCTTC.

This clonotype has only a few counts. For the CDR3, the DNA is TGTGCCAGCAGCTACAGACGACAGGGGATCGATGAGCAGTTCTTC. Encoded protein: CASSYRRQGIDEQFF. The chain is built from TRBV7-9 and TRBJ2-1; TRBD1 matches 8 bases. The ends lost 4 bases at V and 8 bases at J; junction bases unmatched: 10. The V gene's germline CDR1 is SEHNR and CDR2 FQNEAQ (reference sequence). CDR3 length equals 15 residues. The whole variable domain, remainder taken from reference TRBV7-9 and TRBJ2-1, is DTGVSQNPRHKITKRGQNVTFRCDPISEHNRLYWYRQTLGQGPEFLTYFQNEAQLEKSRLLSDRFSAERPKGSFSTLEIQRTEQGDSAMYLCASSYRRQGIDEQFFGPGTRLTVL.

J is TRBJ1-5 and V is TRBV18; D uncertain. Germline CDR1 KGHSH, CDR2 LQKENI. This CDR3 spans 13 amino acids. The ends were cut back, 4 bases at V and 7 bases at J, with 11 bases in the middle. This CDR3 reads CASSRGQQQPQHF. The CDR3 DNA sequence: TGTGCCAGCTCACGAGGGCAGCAACAGCCCCAGCATTTT.

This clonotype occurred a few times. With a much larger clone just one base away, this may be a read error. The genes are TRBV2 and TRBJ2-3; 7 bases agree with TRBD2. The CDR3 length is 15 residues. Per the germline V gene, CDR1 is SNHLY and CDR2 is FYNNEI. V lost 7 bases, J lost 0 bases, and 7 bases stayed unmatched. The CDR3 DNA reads TGTGCCAGCACCAAGGCTAGCGGTAGCACAGATACGCAGTATTTT. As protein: CASTKASGSTDTQYF.

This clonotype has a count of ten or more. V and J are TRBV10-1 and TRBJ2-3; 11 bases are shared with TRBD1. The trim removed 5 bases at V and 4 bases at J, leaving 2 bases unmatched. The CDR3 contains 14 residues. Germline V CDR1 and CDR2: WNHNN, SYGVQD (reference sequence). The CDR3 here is CASSTGQGADTQYF. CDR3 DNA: TGCGCCAGCAGTACGGGACAGGGGGCAGATACGCAGTATTTT.

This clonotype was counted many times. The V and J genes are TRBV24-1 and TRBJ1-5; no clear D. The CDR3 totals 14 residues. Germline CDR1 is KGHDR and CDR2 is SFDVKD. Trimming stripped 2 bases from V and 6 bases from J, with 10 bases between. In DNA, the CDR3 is TGTGCCACCAGTGATTCACTATCGAGTCAGCCCCAGCATTTT. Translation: CATSDSLSSQPQHF.

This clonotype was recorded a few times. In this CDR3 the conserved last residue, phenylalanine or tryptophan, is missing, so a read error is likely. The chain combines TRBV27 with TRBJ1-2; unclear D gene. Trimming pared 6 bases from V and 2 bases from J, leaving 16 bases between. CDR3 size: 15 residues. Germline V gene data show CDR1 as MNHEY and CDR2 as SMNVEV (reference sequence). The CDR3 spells CASRGRIAGNYGYTL. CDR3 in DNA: TGTGCCAGCAGAGGAAGGATAGCGGGGAACTATGGCTACACCCTC.

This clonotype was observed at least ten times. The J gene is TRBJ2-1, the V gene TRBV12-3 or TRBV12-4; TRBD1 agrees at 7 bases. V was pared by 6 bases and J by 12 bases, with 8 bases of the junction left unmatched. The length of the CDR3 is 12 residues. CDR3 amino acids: CASSRGQVRQFF. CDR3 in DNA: TGTGCCAGCAGCCGCGGACAGGTTCGGCAGTTCTTC.

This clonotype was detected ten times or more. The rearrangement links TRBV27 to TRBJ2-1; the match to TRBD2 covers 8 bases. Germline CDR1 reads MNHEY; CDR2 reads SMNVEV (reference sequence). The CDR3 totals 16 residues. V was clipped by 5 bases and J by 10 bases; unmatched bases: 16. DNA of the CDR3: TGTGCCAGCAGTAATTTTTACCCGGGGGGGCCTCCCGAGCAGTTCTTC. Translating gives CASSNFYPGGPPEQFF.

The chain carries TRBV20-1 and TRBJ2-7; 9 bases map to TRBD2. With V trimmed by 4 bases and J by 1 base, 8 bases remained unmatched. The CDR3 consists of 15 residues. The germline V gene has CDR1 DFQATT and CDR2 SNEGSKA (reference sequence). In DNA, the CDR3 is TGCAGTGCTAATTCTCTAGCGGGGCATTCCTACGAGCAGTACTTC. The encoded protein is CSANSLAGHSYEQYF.

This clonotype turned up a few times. DNA of the CDR3: TGTGCCAGTAGTATCTCCCAGCGGGGGGGGGCAGATACGCAGTATTTT. Its protein product is CASSISQRGGADTQYF. The rearrangement links TRBV19 to TRBJ2-3; 10 bases align to TRBD2. The CDR3 runs 16 residues. The junction had 7 bases not matched to a gene; V was cut back by 3 bases and J by 4 bases. Germline CDR1 LNHDA, CDR2 SQIVND (reference sequence).

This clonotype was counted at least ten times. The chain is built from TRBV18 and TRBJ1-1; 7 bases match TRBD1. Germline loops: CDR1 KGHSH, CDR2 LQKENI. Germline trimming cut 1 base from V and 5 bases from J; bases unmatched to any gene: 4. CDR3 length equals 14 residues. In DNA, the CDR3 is TGTGCCAGCTCACCACGTAAGGGACAGACTGAAGCTTTCTTT. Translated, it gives CASSPRKGQTEAFF.

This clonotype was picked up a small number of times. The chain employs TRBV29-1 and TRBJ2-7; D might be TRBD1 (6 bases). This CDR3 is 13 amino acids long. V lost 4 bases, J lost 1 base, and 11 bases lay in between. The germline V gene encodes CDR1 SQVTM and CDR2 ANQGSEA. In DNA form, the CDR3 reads TGCAGCGTTGGGCCAGGGGTTTCCTACGAGCAGTACTTC. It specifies CSVGPGVSYEQYF.

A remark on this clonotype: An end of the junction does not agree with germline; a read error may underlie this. CDR3 nucleotides: TGTCCCAGCAGCTCGTCCGGGACAGACAACAATGAGCAGTTCTTC. It is translated as CPSSSSGTDNNEQFF. V is TRBV7-2 and J is TRBJ2-1; the match to TRBD1 covers 7 bases. This CDR3 has 15 residues. The germline CDR1 and CDR2 sequences are SGHTA and FQGNSA.

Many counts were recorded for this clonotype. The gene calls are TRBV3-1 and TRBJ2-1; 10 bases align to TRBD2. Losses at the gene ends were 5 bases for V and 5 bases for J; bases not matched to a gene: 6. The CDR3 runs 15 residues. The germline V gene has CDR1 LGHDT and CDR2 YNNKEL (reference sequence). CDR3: CASSKSGRVNNEQFF. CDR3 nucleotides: TGTGCCAGCAGCAAAAGCGGGAGGGTCAACAATGAGCAGTTCTTC.

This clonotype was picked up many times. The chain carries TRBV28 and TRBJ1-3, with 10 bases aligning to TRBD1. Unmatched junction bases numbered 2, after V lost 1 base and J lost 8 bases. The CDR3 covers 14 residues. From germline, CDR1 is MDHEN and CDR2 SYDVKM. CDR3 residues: CASSLLGTGDTIYF. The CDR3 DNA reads TGTGCCAGCAGTTTATTAGGGACAGGGGACACCATATATTTT.

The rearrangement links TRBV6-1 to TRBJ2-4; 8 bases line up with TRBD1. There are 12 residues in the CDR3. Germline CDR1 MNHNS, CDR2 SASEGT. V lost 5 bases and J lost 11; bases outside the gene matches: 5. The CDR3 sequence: CASSKQGGFQYF. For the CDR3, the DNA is TGTGCCAGCAGTAAACAGGGGGGATTTCAGTACTTC.

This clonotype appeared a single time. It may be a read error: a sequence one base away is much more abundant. In nucleotides, the CDR3 is TGTGCCAGCAGAACCGGGGCTAGCGGGTCCGGTGCGTACAATGAGCAGTTCTTC. Translated, it gives CASRTGASGSGAYNEQFF. The chain uses TRBV6-1 and TRBJ2-1; 8 bases map to TRBD2. There are 18 residues in the CDR3. The V and J ends lost 6 bases and 4 bases, in that order; junction bases with no gene match: 17. CDR1 and CDR2 from the germline V gene are MNHNS and SASEGT.

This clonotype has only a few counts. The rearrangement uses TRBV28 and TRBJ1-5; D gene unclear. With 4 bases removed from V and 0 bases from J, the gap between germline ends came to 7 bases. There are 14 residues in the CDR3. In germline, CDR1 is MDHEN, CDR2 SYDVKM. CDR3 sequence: CASSYMVSNQPQHF. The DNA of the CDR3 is TGTGCCAGCAGTTATATGGTTAGCAATCAGCCCCAGCATTTT.

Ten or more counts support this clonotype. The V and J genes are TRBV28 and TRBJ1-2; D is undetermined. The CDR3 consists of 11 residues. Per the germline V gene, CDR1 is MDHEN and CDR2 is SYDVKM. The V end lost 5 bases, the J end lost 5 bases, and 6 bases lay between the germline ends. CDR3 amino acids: CASSPSYGYTF. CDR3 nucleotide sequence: TGTGCCAGCAGTCCGTCGTATGGCTACACCTTC.

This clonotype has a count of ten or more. CDR3 in DNA: TGTGCCAGCAGTGCGGGCGGGAGCCGCACAGATACGCAGTATTTT. Translated, it gives CASSAGGSRTDTQYF. The V and J genes are TRBV2 and TRBJ2-3, with 7 bases aligning to TRBD2. The CDR3 contains 15 residues. J was trimmed by 1 base and V by 4 bases; bases with no gene match: 5. Germline CDR1 is SNHLY and CDR2 is FYNNEI.

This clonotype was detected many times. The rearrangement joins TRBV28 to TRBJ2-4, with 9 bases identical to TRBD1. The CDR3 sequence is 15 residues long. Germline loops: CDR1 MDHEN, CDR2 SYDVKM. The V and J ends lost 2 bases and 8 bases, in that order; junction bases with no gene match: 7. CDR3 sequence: CASSLGTGMKDIQYF. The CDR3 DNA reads TGTGCCAGCAGTTTAGGGACAGGGATGAAAGACATTCAGTACTTC.

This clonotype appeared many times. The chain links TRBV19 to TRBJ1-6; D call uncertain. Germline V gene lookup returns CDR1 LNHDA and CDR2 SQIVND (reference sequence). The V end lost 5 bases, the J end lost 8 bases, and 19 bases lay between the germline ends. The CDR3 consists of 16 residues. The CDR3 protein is CASSGIRSGLDSPLHF. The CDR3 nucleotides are TGTGCCAGTAGTGGGATCCGGAGTGGTCTGGATTCACCCCTCCACTTT.

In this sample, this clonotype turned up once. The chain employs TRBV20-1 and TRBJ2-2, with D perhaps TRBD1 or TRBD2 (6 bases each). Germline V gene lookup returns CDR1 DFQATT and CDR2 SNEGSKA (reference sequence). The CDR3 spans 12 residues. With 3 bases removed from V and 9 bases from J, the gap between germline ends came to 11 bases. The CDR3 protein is CSARGGWRELFF. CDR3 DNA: TGCAGTGCTAGGGGGGGCTGGCGGGAGCTGTTTTTT.

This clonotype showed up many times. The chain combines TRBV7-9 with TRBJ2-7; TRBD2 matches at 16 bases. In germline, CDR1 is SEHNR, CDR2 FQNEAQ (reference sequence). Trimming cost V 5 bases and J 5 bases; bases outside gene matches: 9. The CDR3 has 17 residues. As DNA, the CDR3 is TGTGCCAGCAGCCCATGGGGGACTAGCGGGAGGGGCAACGAGCAGTACTTC. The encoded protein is CASSPWGTSGRGNEQYF.

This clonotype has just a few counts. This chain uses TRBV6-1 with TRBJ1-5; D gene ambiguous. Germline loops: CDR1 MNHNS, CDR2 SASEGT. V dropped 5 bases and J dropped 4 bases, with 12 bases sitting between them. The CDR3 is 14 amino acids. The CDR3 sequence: CASSFTGRNQPQHF. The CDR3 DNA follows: TGTGCCAGCAGTTTCACGGGTCGGAATCAGCCCCAGCATTTT.